These 3 T cell receptor beta chains were sequenced from one sample in a study of T cell repertoires in cytomegalovirus infection. TCRdb redid the calling of the reads with MiXCR, one entry per CDR3 protein. The data contain 450,000 to 650,000 distinct CDR3 sequences, 40% of them singletons. No antigen has been identified for these receptors. Specimen: cultured PBMCs, collected from culture after CMV antigen stimulation. The receptors come from a human donor in good health (CMV status not recorded). Some clones in this sample may be carry-over from other donors' samples.

This clonotype was seen a handful of times. The chain joins TRBV6-5 to TRBJ2-7; 14 bases agree with TRBD2. Per the germline V gene, CDR1 is MNHEY and CDR2 is SVGAGI. CDR3 length: 17 amino acids. V shed 6 bases, J shed 2 bases, and the junction held 9 bases outside the gene matches. CDR3 DNA: TGTGCCAGCAGCAGAGGGACTAGCGGGAGAACTGCCTACGAGCAGTACTTC. Its protein product is CASSRGTSGRTAYEQYF.

The chain links TRBV7-2 to TRBJ2-1, with 9 positions matching TRBD1. Germline CDR1 reads SGHTA; CDR2 reads FQGNSA. The CDR3 loop spans 15 amino acids. V lost 4 bases, J lost 7 bases, and 8 bases stayed unmatched. The CDR3 bases are TGTGCCAGCAGCTACGGGACAGGGTTTATAAATGAGCAGTTCTTC. Translation gives CASSYGTGFINEQFF.

This clonotype has only a few counts. The V call is TRBV7-2, the J call TRBJ1-1; a possible D gene is TRBD1 (5 bases). The CDR3 spans 15 residues. The germline V gene has CDR1 SGHTA and CDR2 FQGNSA. Trimming removed 3 bases from V and 2 bases from J, with 13 bases in between. For the CDR3, the DNA is TGTGCCAGCAGCTTCAATGGGGGAAGAAACACTGAAGCTTTCTTT. Its protein product is CASSFNGGRNTEAFF.